This is a list of T cell receptor beta chains from one sample in a study of technical replicates of blood from several donors. Clones were sequenced by immunoSEQ multiplex PCR, and TCRdb holds only the in-frame ones, with some missing. Of about 73,000 clones in the sample, just over 90% were seen once. Sequences were obtained from T cells isolated from PBMCs. The receptors originated from a human donor in good health. CDR3s include the opening cysteine and the closing phenylalanine or tryptophan. Each record gives: CDR3 protein, D gene, V gene, J gene, CDR3 length. The D gene is left open where the match is weak.

CASSIRASGDTQYF	TRBD2	TRBV19	TRBJ2-3	14
CASRTGSYGYTF	-	TRBV6-5	TRBJ1-2	12
CASSPGRGTEAFF	-	TRBV18	TRBJ1-1	13
CASSPPGRATEAFF	-	TRBV7-9	TRBJ1-1	14
CASSVPMYGSFTGELFF	-	TRBV9	TRBJ2-2	17
CAISRVAFEDTEAFF	-	TRBV10-3	TRBJ1-1	15
CSVRDSKVSGNQPQHF	TRBD1	TRBV29-1	TRBJ1-5	16
CASSLVAGGAQETQYF	TRBD2	TRBV5-1	TRBJ2-5	16
CAISGIELTGQFIFGAFF	-	TRBV10-3	TRBJ1-1	18
CASSHSRTGRAEQFF	TRBD1	TRBV14	TRBJ2-1	15
CASSYVTGGTEAFF	TRBD1	TRBV6-5	TRBJ1-1	14
CASSSPGYNSPLHF	-	TRBV6-1	TRBJ1-6	14
CASSQKTGGTYGYTF	TRBD1	TRBV5-4	TRBJ1-2	15
CASSPTPPHRTNTEAFF	-	TRBV10-2	TRBJ1-1	17
CASSHAGIMNTEAFF	-	TRBV4-1	TRBJ1-1	15
CASSQETGGAGELFF	TRBD1	TRBV4-1	TRBJ2-2	15
CASSQTSVETQYF	TRBD2	TRBV5-6	TRBJ2-5	13
CASSPTSWPAGGAADTQYF	TRBD2	TRBV18	TRBJ2-3	19
CASSNRPFPIRDEKLFF	-	TRBV19	TRBJ1-4	17
CASRKDRDTGPQHF	TRBD1	TRBV5-1	TRBJ1-5	14
CASSLSAGGFYEQYF	-	TRBV27	TRBJ2-7	15
CASSQGQVTNQPQHF	-	TRBV4-1	TRBJ1-5	15
CASSIAKVWRYGYTF	-	TRBV19	TRBJ1-2	15
CASSVGVSGGYEQYF	TRBD1	TRBV9	TRBJ2-7	15
CAWRTSRLAFF	-	TRBV30	TRBJ1-1	11
CASGLVRTGIGGEQYF	TRBD1	TRBV12-5	TRBJ2-7	16
CASSSQLAFSTDTQYF	TRBD2	TRBV13	TRBJ2-3	16
CASSFSSGGSSYNEQFF	TRBD2	TRBV7-8	TRBJ2-1	17
CASSRNSGGSEQFF	-	TRBV11-2	TRBJ2-1	14
CASRLSTGSNQPQHF	-	TRBV28	TRBJ1-5	15
CASSAGNSPYEQYF	-	TRBV11-3	TRBJ2-7	14
CASSPQGMNTEAFF	TRBD1	TRBV18	TRBJ1-1	14
CASSLDLASGGGEQYF	TRBD2	TRBV5-4	TRBJ2-7	16
CASSSRPQGLGTEAFF	-	TRBV5-1	TRBJ1-1	16
CASSFGTGSHEQYF	TRBD1	TRBV5-1	TRBJ2-7	14
CASSLVVGLGTASYNEQFF	TRBD1	TRBV5-1	TRBJ2-1	19
CASSLRLDTEAFF	-	TRBV7-9	TRBJ1-1	13
CASSVAGQGGNTQYF	TRBD1	TRBV9	TRBJ2-3	15
CASSLDKEKLFF	-	TRBV5-6	TRBJ1-4	12
CASSLVRDRRSYGYTF	TRBD1	TRBV7-9	TRBJ1-2	16
CASSVGASGSLGTGELFF	TRBD2	TRBV9	TRBJ2-2	18
CASSLAPGELFF	-	TRBV5-6	TRBJ2-2	12
CASSLKWDMNTEAFF	-	TRBV7-2	TRBJ1-1	15
CASSFTTGQNTEAFF	-	TRBV5-4	TRBJ1-1	15
CSVLIPHKGVSGELFF	-	TRBV29-1	TRBJ2-2	16
CASSLINYEQYF	-	TRBV5-4	TRBJ2-7	12
CASSLEVAGGPFFRDEQFF	TRBD2	TRBV5-1	TRBJ2-1	19
CASSEFHGGDSYEQYF	TRBD2	TRBV6-1	TRBJ2-7	16
CASSFGTSGAEDTQYF	TRBD2	TRBV28	TRBJ2-3	16
CSVVGGTEAFF	-	TRBV29-1	TRBJ1-1	11
CATPRTRTSTDTQYF	-	TRBV7-2	TRBJ2-3	15